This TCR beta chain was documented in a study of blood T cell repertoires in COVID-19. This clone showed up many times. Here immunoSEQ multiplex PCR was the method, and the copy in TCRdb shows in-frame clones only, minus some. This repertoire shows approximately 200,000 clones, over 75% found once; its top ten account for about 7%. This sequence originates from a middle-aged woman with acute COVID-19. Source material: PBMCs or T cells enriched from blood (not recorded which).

The CDR3 region has the DNA TGTGCCAGCAGCCGGACCCGCAGGGCGAAACATAGCAATCAGCCCCAGCATTTT. Residues: CASSRTRRAKHSNQPQHF. The chain carries TRBV28 and TRBJ1-5; TRBD1 might be the D (5 bases). The CDR3 is 18 amino acids. In germline, CDR1 is MDHEN, CDR2 SYDVKM. The V end lost 6 bases, the J end lost 0 bases, and 21 bases lay between the germline ends.